The following is a TCR beta chain sequence with its context. Per the original data handling: Estimated nucleated cell counts came from reference gene primer amplification. Sequenced by immunoSEQ multiplex PCR; TCRdb stores in-frame clones only, minus some. V and J calls and clone size come straight from that table; D and trimming were deduced from the DNA. The profile shows 300,000 to 450,000 clones, 87% of them singletons. The data belong to a study of blood T cell repertoires in COVID-19. For the study at large: Whether acute or convalescent, the COVID-19 samples came from the United States, Italy and Spain.

This CDR3 contains 15 residues. Germline values: CDR1 KGHSH, CDR2 LQKENI. The trim removed 4 bases at V and 5 bases at J, leaving 8 bases unmatched. A Seattle source enrolled patients during active infection and followed them longitudinally. This receptor was identified in a woman aged 60-75 years with COVID-19, enrolled during active disease. Sequenced material: peripheral blood. The J gene is TRBJ1-1, the V gene TRBV18; 9 nucleotides line up with TRBD1. The CDR3 DNA is TGTGCCAGCTCACTAAGTACAGGGGGCCGGACTGAAGCTTTCTTT. Protein sequence: CASSLSTGGRTEAFF.